This is a list of T cell receptor beta chains from one sample in a study of blood T cell repertoires in COVID-19. TCRdb's table, derived via immunoSEQ multiplex PCR, lists solely in-frame clones and lacks some. Seen here are 250,000 to 350,000 clones, 87% observed once, and the top ten hold 2% to 2.5%. Specimen: peripheral blood. These receptors came from a woman between 45 and 60 years old who had recovered from COVID-19. Both conserved end residues are part of each CDR3. D genes are given only for firm matches. Not all rows give a size; the values are once, few, many and, for expanded clones, a class.

d_call j_call clone_size v_call cdr3_nt cdr3_aa
- TRBJ2-7 - TRBV5-1 TGCGCCAGCAGCTTGGCTTCCGACAGCGCCATTGGTTACGAGCAGTACTTC CASSLASDSAIGYEQYF
- TRBJ2-6 - TRBV18 TGTGCCAGCTCACCAATGAGTGCTGGGGCCAACGTCCTGACTTTC CASSPMSAGANVLTF
TRBD2 TRBJ2-3 - TRBV5-1 TGCGCCAGCAGCTATCTGGGAGGGGTGGAGACAGATACGCAGTATTTT CASSYLGGVETDTQYF
TRBD1 TRBJ1-5 - TRBV6-2/TRBV6-3 TGTGCCAGCAGTAGCCGGGACAGGGGAAAATGGAATCAGCCCCAGCATTTT CASSSRDRGKWNQPQHF
TRBD1 TRBJ1-5 few TRBV28 TGTGCCAGCAGAAAACCGGGACAGGCTTTTTATTATAGCAATCAGCCCCAGCATTTT CASRKPGQAFYYSNQPQHF
- TRBJ1-3 once TRBV5-4 TGTGCCAGCACAGGGTCTCCTGGAAACACCATATATTTT CASTGSPGNTIYF
TRBD1 TRBJ2-1 - TRBV14 TGTGCCAGCAGCCAAGCAGGGGGCGGTGGCAATGAGCAGTTCTTC CASSQAGGGGNEQFF
TRBD2 TRBJ2-1 - TRBV5-1 TGCGCCAGCGGCGCACTAGCGGGTGCCTACAATGAGCAGTTCTTC CASGALAGAYNEQFF
TRBD1 TRBJ1-5 - TRBV6-5 TGTGCCAGCAGTACAGGGGGCGGCGATCAGCCCCAGCATTTT CASSTGGGDQPQHF
TRBD1 TRBJ1-2 - TRBV5-4 TGTGCCAGCAGCCCGGACAGGGTGGGTGGGGTGTACACCTTC CASSPDRVGGVYTF
- TRBJ2-7 - TRBV7-9 TGTGCCAGCAGCCTACCCTTAACCTACGAGCAGTACTTC CASSLPLTYEQYF
- TRBJ1-4 - TRBV2 TGTGCCAGCAGGTCGGAGGGGGGGACAACTAATAAAAAACTGTTTTTT CASRSEGGTTNKKLFF
TRBD1 TRBJ1-3 - TRBV9 TGTGCCAGCAGTGTAGGACAGGGGGTCGGAAACACCATATATTTT CASSVGQGVGNTIYF
- TRBJ1-4 - TRBV2 TGTGCCAGCAGTGAGGGCCCTGGTAATGAAAAACTGTTTTTT CASSEGPGNEKLFF
- TRBJ2-3 - TRBV27 TGTGCCAGCAGTTTAGCGGGACAGAGGGGGCCCGCTACGCAGTATTTT CASSLAGQRGPATQYF
- TRBJ1-2 few TRBV6-5 TGTGCCAGCAGCGTCCCTCCCCCTTACTATGGCTACACCTTC CASSVPPPYYGYTF
TRBD2 TRBJ2-2 - TRBV7-2 TGTGCCAGCAGCCGCTCCGGGAGGAGTCCCGGGGAGCTGTTTTTT CASSRSGRSPGELFF
- TRBJ1-2 - TRBV6-5 TGTGCCAGCAGGGGACATAACTATGGCTACACCTTC CASRGHNYGYTF
TRBD1 TRBJ1-1 once TRBV19 TGTGCCAGTTTGGACAGGCTGAACACTGAAGCTTTCTTT CASLDRLNTEAFF
- TRBJ2-1 - TRBV11-2 TGTGCCAGCAGCTTAGGCCCAGGGCGGAAGTCCTACAATGAGCAGTTCTTC CASSLGPGRKSYNEQFF
- TRBJ1-2 - TRBV15 TGTGCCACCAGCAGTGGTGCAGGGGATGGCTACACCTTC CATSSGAGDGYTF
- TRBJ2-3 - TRBV18 TGTGCCAGCTCACCAAGTAGTTTTCGAGATACGCAGTATTTT CASSPSSFRDTQYF
- TRBJ2-5 - TRBV6-2/TRBV6-3 TGTGCCAGCAGTTATGGGGCGGGGAGGACGTTCCAAGAGACCCAGTACTTC CASSYGAGRTFQETQYF
- TRBJ1-3 - TRBV14 TGTGCCAGCAGCCAAGTCGGAGGGAGCTCTGGAAACACCATATATTTT CASSQVGGSSGNTIYF
TRBD2 TRBJ2-7 - TRBV9 TGTGCCAGCAGCGAGACTAGCGGGGGGAACGAGCAGTACTTC CASSETSGGNEQYF
TRBD1 TRBJ2-5 - TRBV25-1 TGTGCCAGCAGACCACAGGGGAGAGAGACCCAGTACTTC CASRPQGRETQYF
- TRBJ1-6 few TRBV6-2/TRBV6-3 TGTGCCAGCAGTTACTCCGCAGGGTCAAGTTCACCCCTCCACTTT CASSYSAGSSSPLHF
TRBD1 TRBJ1-5 - TRBV7-9 TGTGCCAGCAGCTCAACAGGGGGCCATGGTAGCAATCAGCCCCAGCATTTT CASSSTGGHGSNQPQHF
- TRBJ1-1 - TRBV6-5 - CASSQTWAVGTEAFF
- TRBJ1-2 - TRBV28 TGTGCCAGCAGTTCAGGACAGACGCCCATCTATGGCTACACCTTC CASSSGQTPIYGYTF
TRBD1 TRBJ1-5 - TRBV19 TGTGCCAGTAGTCAAAATGGGGACAGGAGCAATCAGCCCCAGCATTTT CASSQNGDRSNQPQHF
TRBD2 TRBJ2-1 - TRBV28 TGTGCCAGCAGTCTAGCGGGAGGGCCCCACAATGAGCAGTTCTTC CASSLAGGPHNEQFF
TRBD2 TRBJ2-3 - TRBV2 TGTGCCAGCACCACGGGACTAGCGGGGCACGATACGCAGTATTTT CASTTGLAGHDTQYF
- TRBJ1-6 - TRBV7-9 TGTGCCAGCAGCTTAACGGAACAGCTGAATTCACCCCTCCACTTT CASSLTEQLNSPLHF
TRBD1 TRBJ2-5 - TRBV2 TGTGCCAGCAAGGGACAGGGGCAAGAGACCCAGTACTTC CASKGQGQETQYF
- TRBJ2-3 - TRBV30 TGTGGGTTGAGCGGGTCTCGCACAGATACGCAGTATTTT CGLSGSRTDTQYF
TRBD1 TRBJ1-1 - TRBV6-2/TRBV6-3 TGTGCCAGCAGTTACGGGGGACAGGAAGCTTTCTTT CASSYGGQEAFF
- TRBJ1-2 once TRBV5-6 TGTGCCAGCAGCTCGGAGGGCACCAGGGCCTATGGCTACACCTTC CASSSEGTRAYGYTF
- TRBJ1-6 - TRBV30 TGTGCCTGCTCAACCGGAGATAATTCACCCCTCCACTTT CACSTGDNSPLHF
TRBD2 TRBJ2-3 once TRBV5-6 TGTGCCAGCAGCGCAGGACTAGCGGGAGGGAAAGGGGATACGCAGTATTTT CASSAGLAGGKGDTQYF
TRBD1 TRBJ2-2 - TRBV7-9 TGTGCCAGCAGCCCCGGGACAGGGTACACCGGGGAGCTGTTTTTT CASSPGTGYTGELFF
- TRBJ1-5 - TRBV7-8 TGTGCCAGCAGCTCGACAATGATGGGGGGGAGTTATAGCAATCAGCCCCAGCATTTT CASSSTMMGGSYSNQPQHF
- TRBJ2-7 - TRBV20-1 TGCAGTGCTAGAGATTTGCGGGAGCAGTACTTC CSARDLREQYF
- TRBJ1-2 few TRBV5-1 TGCGCCAGCAGCTTGGGGGTCGGACAGCTGATCTATGGCTACACCTTC CASSLGVGQLIYGYTF
- TRBJ2-7 - TRBV25-1 TGTGCCAGCAGTGAATTACTAGGAAGGGAGCAGTACTTC CASSELLGREQYF
- TRBJ1-5 - TRBV6-2/TRBV6-3 TGTGCCAGCAGTCCCTTAGGGGGCAATCAGCCCCAGCATTTT CASSPLGGNQPQHF